The source of this TCR beta chain is a study of T-cell memory formation after mild COVID-19. Points from the study as a whole: The pre-infection memory compartment contained some responding clones, suggesting cross-reactive memory joined. CM and EM subsets held most contracting CD4+ clones; EMRA held CD8+ ones.

One entry per CDR3 protein results from TCRdb running MiXCR on the 5' RACE reads. The table lists roughly 370,000 distinct CDR3 sequences, 16% of them singletons. Per the germline V gene, CDR1 is SNHLY and CDR2 is FYNNEI. This CDR3 has 15 amino acids. V dropped 2 bases and J dropped 7 bases, with 14 bases sitting between them. Regarding this clonotype: The antigen is unknown.

The V and J genes are TRBV2 and TRBJ1-4; D remains unclear. The source is a man aged 18 to 30 who had mild COVID-19 (a few samples of this study predate the infection). Cell type and time point are not known. Material for sequencing was PBMCs or a T cell subset sorted from them (not recorded which). The CDR3 spells CASSELPGLGEKLFF. CDR3 in DNA: TGTGCCAGCAGTGAACTACCAGGATTGGGTGAAAAACTGTTTTTT.